Below are 29 T cell receptor beta chains sequenced from a single sample in a study of graft-versus-host responses after intestinal transplantation. Assay used: immunoSEQ multiplex PCR; TCRdb lists only in-frame clones, some missing. This sample carries 20,000 to 25,000 clones, roughly 79% of them seen once, and the ten largest clones take 3% to 3.5%. To release intraepithelial and lamina propria lymphocytes, the graft tissue was processed. Sequencing used ileum tissue, obtained 12 days after intestinal transplant. These receptors were obtained from a human patient who received an intestinal transplant, so some T cells may come from the graft donor.

This chain uses TRBV19 with TRBJ1-5; 7 bases are a match to TRBD1. Germline trimming cut 4 bases from V and 4 bases from J; bases unmatched to any gene: 4. The germline gives CDR1 LNHDA, CDR2 SQIVND (reference sequence). This CDR3 is built from 14 residues. CDR3 loop: CASSTGTANQPQHF. For the CDR3, the DNA is TGTGCCAGTAGTACAGGGACAGCTAATCAGCCCCAGCATTTT. Together with reference TRBV19 and TRBJ1-5, the CDR3 gives the full variable domain: DGGITQSPKYLFRKEGQNVTLSCEQNLNHDAMYWYRQDPGQGLRLIYYSQIVNDFQKGDIAEGYSVSREKKESFPLTVTSAQKNPTAFYLCASSTGTANQPQHFGDGTRLSIL.

The J gene is TRBJ2-1, the V gene TRBV7-9, with unresolved D. The germline V gene has CDR1 SEHNR and CDR2 FQNEAQ (reference sequence). This CDR3 comprises 15 residues. V gave up 7 bases and J gave up 0 bases, with 13 bases separating them. CDR3: CASTSPLRSYNEQFF. In DNA form, the CDR3 reads TGTGCCAGCACCTCCCCCCTTCGCTCCTACAATGAGCAGTTCTTC.

The rearrangement uses TRBV9 and TRBJ2-7, with 8 bases aligning to TRBD2. The CDR3 spans 14 residues. From germline, CDR1 is SGDLS and CDR2 YYNGEE. Losses at the gene ends were 4 bases for V and 2 bases for J; bases not matched to a gene: 5. The CDR3 loop is CASSPTSGPYEQYF. The CDR3 DNA reads as TGTGCCAGCAGCCCCACTAGCGGACCCTACGAGCAGTACTTC.

The gene calls are TRBV6-6 and TRBJ2-3, with D tentatively TRBD2 (6 bases). Germline CDR1 MNHNY, CDR2 SVGAGI (reference sequence). V was cut by 6 bases and J by 0 bases, with 16 bases left in between. The CDR3 runs to 16 residues. CDR3 sequence reads: CASSQIRRGSTDTQYF. CDR3 coding DNA: TGTGCCAGCAGCCAGATTCGGCGGGGTAGCACAGATACGCAGTATTTT.

The rearrangement uses TRBV4-2 and TRBJ2-6; possible D gene TRBD2, 5 bases. The CDR3 sequence is 18 residues long. Germline values: CDR1 LGHNA, CDR2 YNFKEQ. Trimming left V 1 base short and J 0 bases short, with 13 bases between. Here the CDR3 reads CASSQGGLRASGANVLTF. As DNA, the CDR3 is TGTGCCAGCAGCCAAGGCGGGCTACGGGCCTCTGGGGCCAACGTCCTGACTTTC.

The genes are TRBV5-4 and TRBJ2-5; D might be TRBD2 (5 bases). The CDR3 loop spans 14 amino acids. V gave up 0 bases and J gave up 5 bases, with 11 bases separating them. CDR1 and CDR2 from the germline V gene are SGHNT and YYREEE (reference sequence). The CDR3 loop reads CASSLEPGVETQYF. The CDR3 DNA follows: TGTGCCAGCAGCTTGGAGCCCGGGGTGGAGACCCAGTACTTC.

In regard to this clone: Distinct nucleotide sequences in the sample also encode this CDR3. The chain combines TRBV2 with TRBJ2-1; weak D call: TRBD2 (6 bases). CDR1 SNHLY and CDR2 FYNNEI come from the germline V gene. Between the trimmed V and J ends, which lost 3 bases and 2 bases, there was a span of 8 bases. The CDR3 totals 14 residues. The CDR3 nucleotides read TGTGCCAGCAGTGACGGGAGAGCCTACAATGAGCAGTTCTTC. Translated, it gives CASSDGRAYNEQFF.

The chain couples TRBV29-1 to TRBJ2-3, with 11 bases lining up with TRBD2. The CDR3 consists of 15 residues. From germline, CDR1 is SQVTM and CDR2 ANQGSEA. The J segment lost 6 bases and the V segment lost 5 bases, leaving 10 bases of the junction unmatched. The DNA for the CDR3 is TGCAGCGTTTTAGGGACTAGCGGTCCTTCGGATACGCAGTATTTT. This translates into CSVLGTSGPSDTQYF.

The rearrangement uses TRBV4-2 and TRBJ1-4, with TRBD1 matching 7 bases. V lost 1 base to trimming and J lost 10 bases; unmatched junction nucleotides: 18. Germline V gene sequence: CDR1 LGHNA, CDR2 YNFKEQ. The CDR3 is 18 amino acids. This chain's CDR3 is CASSQALPGTDDLVKLFF. Written as DNA, the CDR3 is TGTGCCAGCAGCCAAGCTCTCCCGGGGACAGACGATTTAGTAAAACTGTTTTTT.

The rearrangement joins TRBV7-9 to TRBJ2-1; D possibly corresponds to TRBD2 (6 bases). The CDR3 length is 15 residues. V was clipped by 4 bases and J by 7 bases, with 17 bases between them. Germline-derived CDR1 and CDR2 are SEHNR and FQNEAQ (reference sequence). DNA of the CDR3: TGTGCCAGCAGCTCCTCCGGGAGAAATGGGAATGAGCAGTTCTTC. Its protein is CASSSSGRNGNEQFF.

The CDR3 loop is CAISETGTGFEKLFF. Written as DNA, the CDR3 is TGTGCCATCAGTGAGACCGGGACAGGGTTCGAAAAACTGTTTTTT. The chain employs TRBV10-3 and TRBJ1-4, with TRBD1 matching over 9 bases. CDR1 is ENHRY, CDR2 SYGVKD, per germline. The CDR3 extends over 15 amino acids. Losses at the gene ends were 2 bases for V and 8 bases for J; bases not matched to a gene: 6.

This clone appeared a few times. This chain connects TRBV27 to TRBJ2-5, with D unclear. Per the germline V gene, CDR1 is MNHEY and CDR2 is SMNVEV (reference sequence). This CDR3 contains 13 residues. Trimming pared 6 bases from V and 5 bases from J, leaving 13 bases between. The CDR3 protein is CASRPVGWETQYF. The CDR3 nucleotides are TGTGCCAGCAGGCCGGTCGGGTGGGAGACCCAGTACTTC.

The chain has TRBV27 and TRBJ2-7; perhaps TRBD2 as D (6 bases). This CDR3 has 14 residues. CDR1 is MNHEY, CDR2 SMNVEV, per germline (reference sequence). V lost 6 bases to trimming and J lost 3 bases, with 15 bases between them. CDR3 nucleotide sequence: TGTGCCAGCAGGCGCCTCGGAGGGATCTACGAGCAGTACTTC. Translation: CASRRLGGIYEQYF.

The rearrangement links TRBV6-6 to TRBJ2-7; TRBD1 matches at 11 bases. Germline V CDR1 and CDR2: MNHNY, SVGAGI (reference sequence). After removal of 5 bases from V and 4 bases from J, the junction contained 7 bases not matched to a gene. The CDR3 runs 15 residues. The CDR3 region has the DNA TGTGCCAGCAGTGACCACCGGGACAGGGGGTACGAGCAGTACTTC. Its translation is CASSDHRDRGYEQYF.

V usage is TRBV19 and J usage is TRBJ1-2, with 12 bases that match TRBD1. The CDR3 runs 19 residues. Germline V lookup: CDR1 LNHDA, CDR2 SQIVND (reference sequence). The ends lost 4 bases at V and 1 base at J; junction bases unmatched: 13. CDR3 bases: TGTGCCAGTAGTACCTACCCGGGACAGGGGGCGTCCGGTAACTATGGCTACACCTTC. Its translation: CASSTYPGQGASGNYGYTF.

V and J are TRBV19 and TRBJ2-4; weak D call: TRBD1 (5 bases). Trimming cost V 6 bases and J 0 bases, with 9 bases left between them. The germline V gene encodes CDR1 LNHDA and CDR2 SQIVND (reference sequence). CDR3 length equals 14 residues. The CDR3 loop is CASSTGRAKNIQYF. Written as DNA, the CDR3 is TGTGCCAGTAGCACAGGAAGAGCCAAAAACATTCAGTACTTC.

J is TRBJ1-1 and V is TRBV18; D is perhaps TRBD1 (6 bases). Germline V gene sequence: CDR1 KGHSH, CDR2 LQKENI. The CDR3 covers 14 residues. V lost 6 bases, J lost 8 bases, and 19 bases lay in between. The CDR3 here is CASSPDRWTVEAFF. In nucleotides, the CDR3 is TGTGCCAGCTCCCCGGACCGTTGGACAGTGGAAGCTTTCTTT.

In its sample, this clone was seen a few times. Here the CDR3 omits its conserved ending phenylalanine or tryptophan, so a read error is the likely source. The DNA is left out, because the CDR3 cannot be placed on it with certainty; the CDR3 is given as TCRdb lists it. V gene TRBV15 combines with J gene TRBJ1-1. 11 amino acids form the CDR3, both terminal residues included. The germline gives CDR1 LNHNV, CDR2 YYDKDF (reference sequence). CDR3 region: CATSRDSTFRV.

The chain uses TRBV19 and TRBJ1-1; unclear D gene. The CDR3 has 13 amino acids. Trimming took off 5 bases at V and 0 bases at J, with 7 bases between the two ends. The germline V gene encodes CDR1 LNHDA and CDR2 SQIVND (reference sequence). Here the CDR3 reads CASSPGMNTEAFF. In DNA, the CDR3 is TGTGCCAGTAGTCCGGGGATGAACACTGAAGCTTTCTTT.

This clone was found a few times. The genes are TRBV7-2 and TRBJ2-1; 7 bases are shared with TRBD2. This CDR3 has 12 amino acids. Germline loops: CDR1 SGHTA, CDR2 FQGNSA. The junction had 2 bases not matched to a gene; V was cut back by 4 bases and J by 8 bases. CDR3 sequence reads: CASSSGLYEQFF. The CDR3 nucleotides are TGTGCCAGCAGCTCGGGACTATATGAGCAGTTCTTC.

The chain links TRBV29-1 to TRBJ2-5; 10 bases match TRBD2. Germline CDR1 reads SQVTM; CDR2 reads ANQGSEA. CDR3 length equals 17 residues. V lost 3 bases, J lost 5 bases, and 15 bases stayed unmatched. CDR3 loop: CSVDPTGLAGERETQYF. In DNA form, the CDR3 reads TGCAGCGTTGATCCTACCGGGCTAGCGGGGGAACGGGAGACCCAGTACTTC.

This clone was seen only a few times. The chain couples TRBV19 to TRBJ2-7; 7 positions match TRBD1. This CDR3 is 14 amino acids long. Trimming cost V 6 bases and J 2 bases; bases outside gene matches: 7. CDR1 is LNHDA and CDR2 is SQIVND in the germline V gene (reference sequence). In DNA form, the CDR3 reads TGTGCCAGTAGCCAGGCACAGGGGACCTACGAGCAGTACTTC. Encoded protein: CASSQAQGTYEQYF. The full variable domain, completed using reference TRBV19 and TRBJ2-7, is DGGITQSPKYLFRKEGQNVTLSCEQNLNHDAMYWYRQDPGQGLRLIYYSQIVNDFQKGDIAEGYSVSREKKESFPLTVTSAQKNPTAFYLCASSQAQGTYEQYFGPGTRLTVT.

V usage is TRBV27 and J usage is TRBJ1-5; D unclear. Germline V gene lookup returns CDR1 MNHEY and CDR2 SMNVEV (reference sequence). V lost 8 bases and J lost 0, with 17 bases in between. The CDR3 is made up of 16 amino acids. The CDR3 reads CASGPTAGTSNQPQHF. DNA for the CDR3: TGTGCCAGCGGACCCACCGCGGGAACTAGCAATCAGCCCCAGCATTTT.

This sequence joins TRBV6-1 and TRBJ1-1; 9 positions match TRBD1. V lost 4 bases to trimming and J lost 4 bases; unmatched junction nucleotides: 13. This CDR3 spans 17 amino acids. Germline CDR1 is MNHNS and CDR2 is SASEGT. CDR3 in amino acids: CASSAIDRGVLGTEAFF. In DNA, the CDR3 is TGTGCCAGCAGTGCGATAGACAGGGGGGTCTTGGGCACTGAAGCTTTCTTT.

The chain links TRBV21-1 to TRBJ1-1; TRBD1, the table's D call, was not compared with the DNA. TRBV21-1 constitutes a pseudogene. The CDR3 extends over 15 amino acids. The CDR3, as DNA: TGTGCCAGCAGCAACCGGACAGGGGAGGGTACTGAAGCTTTCTTT. Translation gives CASSNRTGEGTEAFF.

The chain joins TRBV4-1 to TRBJ2-1, with 7 bases lining up with TRBD2. Germline assignment: CDR1 MGHRA and CDR2 YSYEKL. The CDR3 runs to 15 residues. The V gene end was trimmed by 5 bases and the J gene end by 4 bases; junction bases not matched to a gene: 8. As DNA, the CDR3 is TGCGCCAGCAGCGACCCTAGCGGACTATACAATGAGCAGTTCTTC. It codes for CASSDPSGLYNEQFF.

CDR3 region: CASRPGLAGPGPYEQYF. CDR3 nucleotides: TGTGCCAGCAGACCGGGACTAGCGGGCCCCGGGCCCTACGAGCAGTACTTC. This chain joins TRBV28 and TRBJ2-7; 12 positions agree with TRBD2. The CDR3 is 17 amino acids. Germline trimming cut 6 bases from V and 2 bases from J; bases unmatched to any gene: 11. Germline V gives CDR1 MDHEN, CDR2 SYDVKM.

The chain is built from TRBV19 and TRBJ2-1; D unresolved. The germline CDR1 and CDR2 sequences are LNHDA and SQIVND (reference sequence). Trimming pared 3 bases from V and 0 bases from J, leaving 9 bases between. CDR3 length equals 15 residues. The CDR3 reads CASSIGGGSYNEQFF. In DNA, the CDR3 is TGTGCCAGTAGTATCGGCGGCGGCTCCTACAATGAGCAGTTCTTC.

This rearrangement joins TRBV4-1 to TRBJ2-3; D is unclear. This CDR3 has 13 amino acids. Germline lookup yields CDR1 MGHRA and CDR2 YSYEKL. V shed 4 bases and J shed 4 bases, with 9 bases lying between them. This CDR3 is CASSPVSADTQYF. The CDR3, as DNA: TGCGCCAGCAGCCCCGTCTCCGCAGATACGCAGTATTTT.